Each of the 23 T cell receptor beta chains below was sequenced from the same sample in a study of CD8+ T cells in alopecia areata. RNA extraction was followed by reverse transcription into cDNA, which acted as the sequencing template. TCRdb's copy holds only in-frame clones and misses some; the assay was immunoSEQ multiplex PCR. This sample has 100,000 to 150,000 clones; approximately 58% occur once, and the top ten carry 4.5%. This specimen was CD4+ T cells sorted from blood, taken at week 0. The receptors were gathered from a human donor with alopecia areata.

The chain is built from TRBV10-3 and TRBJ2-1; maybe TRBD2 (6 bases). Per the germline V gene, CDR1 is ENHRY and CDR2 is SYGVKD. The CDR3 consists of 12 residues. V was trimmed by 3 bases and J by 12 bases, leaving 12 bases between them. DNA for the CDR3: TGTGCCATCAGTGAATCGGGCGGGGTGCAGTTCTTC. It specifies CAISESGGVQFF.

This clone is categorized as medium-sized. The J gene is TRBJ2-2, the V gene TRBV5-1; D is undetermined. The CDR3 totals 18 residues. Germline CDR1 and CDR2: SGHRS and YFSETQ. V was trimmed by 3 bases and J by 0 bases, leaving 18 bases between them. The CDR3 DNA follows: TGCGCCAGCAGCTCCCCGTCGGGCAGGATTGCGAACACCGGGGAGCTGTTTTTT. This translates into CASSSPSGRIANTGELFF.

The chain joins TRBV6-5 to TRBJ2-1; TRBD1 agrees at 7 bases. Germline-derived CDR1 and CDR2 are MNHEY and SVGAGI. V dropped 2 bases and J dropped 6; count of bases not matched to a gene: 7. The CDR3 is made up of 15 amino acids. The CDR3 nucleotides read TGTGCCAGCAGTTACCAGACAGGGAAGGGCAATGAGCAGTTCTTC. This sequence encodes CASSYQTGKGNEQFF.

Here the CDR3 DNA reads TGTGCCAGCAGGTCGACAGGGACAATCAGCACTGAAGCTTTCTTT. Amino acid sequence: CASRSTGTISTEAFF. J is TRBJ1-1 and V is TRBV6-5; 7 bases line up with TRBD1. Per germline, CDR1 MNHEY and CDR2 SVGAGI. V was clipped by 6 bases and J by 4 bases; unmatched bases: 11. The CDR3 runs 15 residues.

The chain's CDR3 is CASSQVGTDYSNQPQHF. DNA of the CDR3: TGCGCCAGCAGCCAAGTCGGGACAGATTATAGCAATCAGCCCCAGCATTTT. This chain links TRBV4-1 with TRBJ1-5, with TRBD1 identical over 7 bases. CDR1 and CDR2 from the germline V gene are MGHRA and YSYEKL. The CDR3 has 17 amino acids. Germline trimming cut 1 base from V and 0 bases from J; bases unmatched to any gene: 6.

DNA of the CDR3: TGTGCCACCACTGGACTAAACACCGGGGAGCTGTTTTTT. Protein sequence: CATTGLNTGELFF. V and J are TRBV11-1 and TRBJ2-2; D is perhaps TRBD2 (6 bases). CDR3 length equals 13 residues. With 10 bases removed from V and 2 bases from J, the gap between germline ends came to 11 bases. In germline, CDR1 is SGHAT, CDR2 FQDESV (reference sequence). Looking up the rest from reference TRBV11-1 and TRBJ2-2 gives the full variable domain: EAEVAQSPRYKITEKSQAVAFWCDPISGHATLYWYRQILGQGPELLVQFQDESVVDDSQLPKDRFSAERLKGVDSTLKIQPAELGDSAMYLCATTGLNTGELFFGEGSRLTVL.

The gene calls are TRBV7-2 and TRBJ2-2; maybe TRBD2 (6 bases). The CDR3 runs to 16 residues. Trimming took off 3 bases at V and 0 bases at J, with 11 bases between the two ends. The germline V gene has CDR1 SGHTA and CDR2 FQGNSA. CDR3 sequence (DNA): TGTGCCAGCAGCTTCCAAGGGACTGCGAACACCGGGGAGCTGTTTTTT. This gives the protein CASSFQGTANTGELFF.

The sample holds a few counts of this clone. This sequence joins TRBV5-1 and TRBJ2-5, with D possibly TRBD1 on 5 matching bases. Trimming cost V 0 bases and J 0 bases, with 9 bases left between them. CDR1 and CDR2 (germline): SGHRS, YFSETQ. The CDR3 is 15 residues long. Here the CDR3 DNA reads TGCGCCAGCAGCTTGGCCGTGGGGCACCAAGAGACCCAGTACTTC. Translating it yields CASSLAVGHQETQYF.

The V call is TRBV9, the J call TRBJ2-3; tentative D call: TRBD2 (5 bases). The germline V gene encodes CDR1 SGDLS and CDR2 YYNGEE. Trimming removed 0 bases from V and 6 bases from J, with 11 bases in between. The CDR3 extends over 14 amino acids. Written as DNA, the CDR3 is TGTGCCAGCAGCGTAGCTACACGGAGGGATACGCAGTATTTT. This translates into CASSVATRRDTQYF.

This clone was picked up a small number of times. V is TRBV7-9 and J is TRBJ2-6; D might be TRBD1 (5 bases). Germline V gene sequence: CDR1 SEHNR, CDR2 FQNEAQ (reference sequence). V lost 5 bases, J lost 0 bases, and 20 bases lay in between. This CDR3 region has 19 residues. CDR3 sequence (DNA): TGTGCCAGCAGCCCCAAACTTGGGGCAGCTAGCTCTGGGGCCAACGTCCTGACTTTC. Translated, it gives CASSPKLGAASSGANVLTF.

Notes on this clone: As the CDR3 is not closed by the conserved phenylalanine or tryptophan, this likely results from a read error. The V gene is TRBV5-6, the J gene TRBJ1-2; the D is unclear. This CDR3 contains 11 residues. V shed 4 bases and J shed 3 bases, with 4 bases lying between them. Germline lookup yields CDR1 SGHDT and CDR2 YYEEEE. Here the CDR3 reads CASSRDYGYTL. CDR3 nucleotide sequence: TGTGCCAGCAGCCGGGACTATGGCTACACCCTC.

This clone came up a few times. The genes are TRBV18 and TRBJ2-2, with D perhaps matching TRBD2 (6 bases). This CDR3 is built from 17 residues. CDR1 is KGHSH and CDR2 is LQKENI in the germline V gene. With 4 bases removed from V and 2 bases from J, the gap between germline ends came to 17 bases. The CDR3 nucleotides are TGTGCCAGCTCACTCCAGGCTGGCGGGGAAAACACCGGGGAGCTGTTTTTT. Translated: CASSLQAGGENTGELFF.

This sequence joins TRBV4-1 and TRBJ1-5; 8 bases map to TRBD1. The CDR3 contains 15 residues. V was clipped by 4 bases and J by 2 bases; unmatched bases: 4. Germline CDR1 and CDR2: MGHRA and YSYEKL. CDR3 bases: TGCGCCAGCAGCCCAGGACAGGGCGGCAATCAGCCCCAGCATTTT. Residues: CASSPGQGGNQPQHF.

This clone occurred a few times. The CDR3 coding sequence is TGTGCCAGCAGCCGCTACGGGACAGGGGGCCTGTCTGGAAACACCATATATTTT. It encodes CASSRYGTGGLSGNTIYF. The genes are TRBV14 and TRBJ1-3; 12 nucleotides agree with TRBD1. Germline values: CDR1 SGHDN, CDR2 FVKESK. The trim removed 4 bases at V and 1 base at J, leaving 8 bases unmatched. The CDR3 consists of 18 residues.

The chain links TRBV5-4 to TRBJ1-2; 7 bases agree with TRBD1. The CDR3 sequence is 16 residues long. V was pared by 0 bases and J by 2 bases, with 7 bases of the junction left unmatched. The germline gives CDR1 SGHNT, CDR2 YYREEE (reference sequence). CDR3 bases: TGTGCCAGCAGCTTGGCCGGTCAGGGGGAAAACTATGGCTACACCTTC. Translated, it gives CASSLAGQGENYGYTF.

The chain recombines TRBV9 with TRBJ2-2; TRBD2 matches 8 bases. The CDR3 sequence is 16 residues long. V lost 2 bases to trimming and J lost 4 bases; unmatched junction nucleotides: 7. CDR1 and CDR2 from the germline V gene are SGDLS and YYNGEE. The CDR3 here is CASSVLAGRTTGELFF. The CDR3 bases are TGTGCCAGCAGCGTTTTAGCGGGAAGGACCACCGGGGAGCTGTTTTTT.

The chain employs TRBV4-1 and TRBJ2-2, with D tentatively TRBD2 (5 bases). Germline-derived CDR1 and CDR2 are MGHRA and YSYEKL. The V and J ends lost 8 bases and 4 bases respectively, with 17 bases between them. This CDR3 spans 15 amino acids. The CDR3: CASAPWERGTGELFF. In DNA form, the CDR3 reads TGCGCCAGCGCGCCGTGGGAACGGGGCACCGGGGAGCTGTTTTTT.

The chain has TRBV5-1 and TRBJ2-7; 15 bases match TRBD2. Trimming at V came to 6 bases and at J to 7 bases, leaving 5 bases not matched to a gene. The germline V gene has CDR1 SGHRS and CDR2 YFSETQ. The CDR3 has 14 residues. The CDR3 reads CASKGLAGGPEQYF. The CDR3 region has the DNA TGCGCCAGCAAAGGACTAGCGGGAGGGCCAGAGCAGTACTTC.

V and J are TRBV7-6 and TRBJ1-6, with TRBD1 matching over 9 bases. This CDR3 is built from 16 residues. Trimming removed 2 bases from V and 7 bases from J; junction bases left unmatched: 6. Germline assignment: CDR1 SGHVS and CDR2 FNYEAQ. CDR3 in amino acids: CASSLRDRVLNSPLHF. DNA for the CDR3: TGTGCCAGCAGCTTACGGGACAGGGTTTTAAATTCACCCCTCCACTTT. The complete variable domain, with remaining parts taken from reference TRBV7-6 and TRBJ1-6, reads GAGVSQSPRYKVTKRGQDVALRCDPISGHVSLYWYRQALGQGPEFLTYFNYEAQQDKSGLPNDRFSAERPEGSISTLTIQRTEQRDSAMYRCASSLRDRVLNSPLHFGNGTRLTVT.

This rearrangement joins TRBV29-1 to TRBJ1-4, with D hard to call. The CDR3 extends over 14 amino acids. CDR1 SQVTM and CDR2 ANQGSEA come from the germline V gene. The germline V and J ends were trimmed by 4 bases and 0 bases, with 9 bases remaining between them. CDR3 nucleotide sequence: TGCAGCGTTGCCCTAGATGCAACTAATGAAAAACTGTTTTTT. Encoded protein: CSVALDATNEKLFF.

This clone was picked up a small number of times. This chain uses TRBV27 with TRBJ2-3; TRBD2 might be the D (6 bases). This CDR3 region has 15 residues. The V gene's germline CDR1 is MNHEY and CDR2 SMNVEV (reference sequence). The V and J ends lost 2 bases and 2 bases respectively, with 11 bases between them. For the CDR3, the DNA is TGTGCCAGCAGTTTAGGAGGGGTCAACACAGATACGCAGTATTTT. This sequence encodes CASSLGGVNTDTQYF.

This clone was observed a handful of times. V usage is TRBV21-1 and J usage is TRBJ2-3. TRBV21-1 is a recognized pseudogene. This CDR3 comprises 9 residues. The CDR3: CARLRTQYF. The DNA of the CDR3 is TGTGCCAGATTAAGGACGCAGTATTTT.

The V and J genes are TRBV5-1 and TRBJ1-2; 8 bases match TRBD1. Trimming at V came to 1 base and at J to 8 bases, leaving 13 bases not matched to a gene. The CDR3 length is 16 residues. Germline-derived CDR1 and CDR2 are SGHRS and YFSETQ. As DNA, the CDR3 is TGCGCCAGCAGCTTGAGGGGGAACCGGGACAGGTCCGGCTACACCTTC. Translation: CASSLRGNRDRSGYTF.